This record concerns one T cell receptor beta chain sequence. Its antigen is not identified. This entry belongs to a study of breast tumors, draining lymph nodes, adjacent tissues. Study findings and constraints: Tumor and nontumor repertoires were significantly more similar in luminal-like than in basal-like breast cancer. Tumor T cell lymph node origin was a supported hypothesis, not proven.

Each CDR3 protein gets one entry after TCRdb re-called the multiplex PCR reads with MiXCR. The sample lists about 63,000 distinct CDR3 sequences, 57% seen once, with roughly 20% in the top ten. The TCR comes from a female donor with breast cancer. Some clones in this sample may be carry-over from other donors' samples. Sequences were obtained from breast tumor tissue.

CDR3 in amino acids: CASSQVGGTDTQYF. In DNA form, the CDR3 reads TGCGCCAGCAGCCAAGTAGGTGGGACAGATACGCAGTATTTT. J is TRBJ2-3 and V is TRBV4-3; D is unresolved. Trimming removed 1 base at V and 3 bases at J, with 8 bases between. Germline values: CDR1 LGHNA, CDR2 YSLEER. This CDR3 contains 14 residues.